A single sample gave rise to the 16 T cell receptor beta chains below, sequenced in a study of T cells in women clearing cervical HPV infection. The assay was immunoSEQ multiplex PCR, and TCRdb's table has in-frame clones only and misses some. With around 35,000 clones in the sample, the ten largest clones hold roughly 3.5%. The sequenced sample was blood buffy coat. The receptors were gathered from a woman aged 18 to 75 with a cervical HPV16 infection that either progressed to CIN3+ or cleared (not recorded which).

On this clone itself: The sequenced fragment ends 3 residues before the CDR3 boundary, so the rest is inferred from the germline J gene. The chain is built from TRBV20-1 and TRBJ1-2; 9 bases align to TRBD1. Germline V gene sequence: CDR1 DFQATT, CDR2 SNEGSKA (reference sequence). The CDR3 has 14 amino acids. Trimming cost V 0 bases and J 7 bases; bases outside gene matches: 6. The sequenced part of the CDR3 DNA is TGCAGTGCTAGAGATCCCGGGACAGGGTTTGGC. Translation gives CSARDPGTGFG. From start to end, the CDR3 is CSARDPGTGFGYTF.

A word on this clone: The missing CDR3 end, 3 residues past where the read stops, is filled in from the germline J gene. The rearrangement links TRBV30 to TRBJ2-2, with a possible D match to TRBD2 (5 bases). The CDR3 consists of 14 residues. Germline V gives CDR1 GTSNPN, CDR2 SVGIG (reference sequence). V gave up 3 bases and J gave up 5 bases, with 13 bases separating them. CDR3 DNA, as far as it was read: TGTGCCTGGAGCCCGGGGAGTAGAACCGGGGAG. Translation: CAWSPGSRTGE. The whole CDR3 protein is CAWSPGSRTGELFF.

The DNA read from the CDR3 is TGCGCCAGCAGCCCGACGGGGACAGCGAACACTGAA. This codes for CASSPTGTANTE. The whole CDR3 reads CASSPTGTANTEAFF. The chain couples TRBV5-1 to TRBJ1-1; TRBD1 matches 7 bases. The sequence runs out 3 residues before the end of the CDR3; the remainder is reconstructed from the germline J gene. This CDR3 comprises 15 residues. Germline V gene sequence: CDR1 SGHRS, CDR2 YFSETQ. After removal of 4 bases from V and 1 base from J, the junction contained 7 bases not matched to a gene.

In the case of this clone: The read falls 3 residues short of the CDR3 end, and the missing part is taken from the germline J gene. This rearrangement joins TRBV29-1 to TRBJ2-5, with a weak D call TRBD1 (6 bases). CDR3 size: 12 residues. The V end was cut by 7 bases, the J end by 4 bases, with 13 bases between. Germline V gives CDR1 SQVTM, CDR2 ANQGSEA. CDR3 DNA, as far as it was read: TGCAGCGCTGGAACAGGGAGAGAGACC. Translation: CSAGTGRET. The whole CDR3 sequence is CSAGTGRETQYF.

Concerning this clone itself: The CDR3 is cut off 3 residues early in the read; its end comes from the germline J gene. The rearrangement links TRBV4-2 to TRBJ2-2; no reliable D call. This CDR3 has 14 residues. V lost 8 bases and J 3 bases, leaving 13 bases between the germline ends. The germline V gene has CDR1 LGHNA and CDR2 YNFKEQ. CDR3 loop: CASRKRQDTGELFF. The sequenced part of the CDR3 DNA is TGTGCCAGCCGAAAGAGGCAAGACACCGGGGAG.

On this clone itself: The CDR3 is cut off 3 residues early in the read; its end comes from the germline J gene. This chain uses TRBV5-6 with TRBJ1-3; D uncertain. The CDR3 contains 14 residues. Germline CDR1 and CDR2: SGHDT and YYEEEE. Trimming stripped 2 bases from V and 4 bases from J, with 10 bases between. The sequenced CDR3 bases are TGTGCCAGCAGCTTCCAGATAAAGGGAAACACC. Translated: CASSFQIKGNT. The entire CDR3 is CASSFQIKGNTIYF.

In regard to this clone: The CDR3 extends 3 residues past the end of the read, so its final part is completed from the germline J gene. The rearrangement uses TRBV7-9 and TRBJ2-2; 7 nucleotides align to TRBD1. Germline V gene data show CDR1 as SEHNR and CDR2 as FQNEAQ (reference sequence). This CDR3 region has 15 residues. J was trimmed by 2 bases and V by 1 base; bases with no gene match: 1. The CDR3 sequence: CASSLGQGNTGELFF. The CDR3 DNA, read in part, is TGTGCCAGCAGCTTAGGACAGGGAAACACCGGGGAG.

A note on this clone: The sequenced fragment ends 3 residues before the CDR3 boundary, so the rest is inferred from the germline J gene. V usage is TRBV12-3 or TRBV12-4 and J usage is TRBJ2-3; perhaps TRBD2 as D (7 bases). Deletions cut 2 bases from V and 5 bases from J, with 11 bases between. The CDR3 has 14 residues. The covered CDR3 bases are TGTGCCAGCAGTTTACGCGGGGGCGGAGATACG. Amino acids: CASSLRGGGDT. The full CDR3 protein is CASSLRGGGDTQYF.

A word on this clone: The read ends 3 residues shy of where the CDR3 ends; the end is completed using the germline J gene. This chain connects TRBV14 to TRBJ1-2; D is perhaps TRBD1 (6 bases). This CDR3 region has 16 residues. Trimming pared 5 bases from V and 6 bases from J, leaving 22 bases between. Germline CDR1 and CDR2: SGHDN and FVKESK. CDR3 DNA, as far as it was read: TGTGCCAGCAGCGCTGCAAGACAGGTTACCGTACATGGC. Translating gives CASSAARQVTVHG. The whole CDR3 reads CASSAARQVTVHGYTF.

Notes on this clone: With the read ending 3 residues before the CDR3 end, the germline J gene is used to fill in that end. The chain uses TRBV29-1 and TRBJ2-6; the match to TRBD1 covers 11 bases. Germline CDR1 reads SQVTM; CDR2 reads ANQGSEA. V gave up 4 bases and J gave up 4 bases; unmatched junction bases: 6. The CDR3 consists of 16 residues. The CDR3 protein is CSVGGQGGWGANVLTF. The CDR3 bases that were read are TGCAGCGTTGGGGGACAGGGGGGATGGGGGGCCAACGTC.

For this clone: The read finishes 3 residues shy of the CDR3 end, and the germline J gene is used to complete it. The chain uses TRBV19 and TRBJ2-1, with D perhaps TRBD1 (6 bases). Per germline, CDR1 LNHDA and CDR2 SQIVND (reference sequence). This CDR3 comprises 14 residues. Trimming stripped 9 bases from V and 7 bases from J, with 19 bases between. The covered CDR3 bases are TGTGCCAGCTCGTATCACAGGGAAGGAAATGAG. This gives the protein CASSYHREGNE. The whole CDR3 protein is CASSYHREGNEQFF.

Of note for this clone: The read ends 3 residues early relative to the CDR3; the germline J gene fills the gap. V is TRBV19 and J is TRBJ1-1; 11 nucleotides match TRBD1. The CDR3 consists of 15 residues. V lost 8 bases and J lost 1; bases outside the gene matches: 6. The germline V gene has CDR1 LNHDA and CDR2 SQIVND (reference sequence). CDR3 DNA (partial): TGTGCCAGTCAGCGGGACAGGGGGACGAACACTGAA. Protein product: CASQRDRGTNTE. In full, the CDR3 is CASQRDRGTNTEAFF.

On this clone: The observed sequence ends 3 residues before the CDR3 terminus, with the missing tail filled in from the germline J gene. The chain carries TRBV28 and TRBJ2-7, with 13 bases aligning to TRBD2. J lost 2 bases, V lost 6 bases, and 7 bases had no gene match. The CDR3 totals 16 residues. The germline gives CDR1 MDHEN, CDR2 SYDVKM. The CDR3 loop is CASSIVGLAGAYEQYF. Incomplete CDR3 DNA: TGTGCCAGCAGCATAGTTGGACTAGCGGGAGCCTACGAG. The whole variable domain, remainder taken from reference TRBV28 and TRBJ2-7, is DVKVTQSSRYLVKRTGEKVFLECVQDMDHENMFWYRQDPGLGLRLIYFSYDVKMKEKGDIPEGYSVSREKKERFSLILESASTNQTSMYLCASSIVGLAGAYEQYFGPGTRLTVT.

Note on this clone: The read ends 3 residues shy of where the CDR3 ends; the end is completed using the germline J gene. This chain uses TRBV7-2 with TRBJ2-3; D unresolved. Germline CDR1 SGHTA, CDR2 FQGNSA. V dropped 5 bases and J dropped 2 bases, with 5 bases sitting between them. The CDR3 has 12 amino acids. The CDR3 sequence: CASSTYTDTQYF. The part of the CDR3 DNA that was read is TGTGCCAGCAGCACTTACACAGATACG. The full variable domain, rest sourced from reference TRBV7-2 and TRBJ2-3, is GAGVSQSPSNKVTEKGKDVELRCDPISGHTALYWYRQSLGQGLEFLIYFQGNSAPDKSGLPSDRFSAERTGGSVSTLTIQRTQQEDSAVYLCASSTYTDTQYFGPGTRLTVL.

With respect to this clone: With the read ending 3 residues before the CDR3 end, the germline J gene is used to fill in that end. V is TRBV28 and J is TRBJ1-5, with 8 bases matching TRBD1. The CDR3 is made up of 16 amino acids. With V trimmed by 7 bases and J by 7 bases, 15 bases remained unmatched. Germline V gives CDR1 MDHEN, CDR2 SYDVKM. The CDR3 loop is CASTFADRGRVQPQHF. The part of the CDR3 DNA that was read is TGTGCCAGCACCTTTGCCGACAGGGGAAGGGTGCAGCCC.

Comments on this clone: From the germline J gene comes the end of the CDR3, since the read stops 3 residues before it. This chain links TRBV18 with TRBJ2-5; no reliable D call. CDR3 length: 15 amino acids. CDR1 is KGHSH, CDR2 LQKENI, per germline. V lost 0 bases to trimming and J lost 5 bases, with 13 bases between them. The CDR3 protein is CASSPPSNSRETQYF. CDR3 DNA (partial): TGTGCCAGCTCACCACCTAGTAACAGTAGGGAGACC.